Below are 10 T cell receptor beta chains sequenced from a single sample in a study of blood T cell repertoires in COVID-19. Clones were read by immunoSEQ multiplex PCR, and TCRdb kept only the in-frame ones, dropping some. The sample includes tens of thousands of clones, 88% of them seen just once. The sequencing input was peripheral blood. The source is a woman aged 45 to 65 with active or convalescent COVID-19.

J is TRBJ2-7 and V is TRBV7-8, with D possibly matching TRBD1 (6 bases). The CDR3 consists of 15 residues. From germline, CDR1 is SGHVS and CDR2 FQNEAQ. V lost 4 bases and J 0 bases, leaving 13 bases between the germline ends. The CDR3 sequence: CASSSGTRSSYEQYF. The DNA for the CDR3 is TGTGCCAGCAGCTCGGGGACAAGAAGCTCCTACGAGCAGTACTTC.

The rearrangement links TRBV9 to TRBJ2-5; TRBD1 agrees at 10 bases. The germline gives CDR1 SGDLS, CDR2 YYNGEE. This CDR3 is built from 14 residues. J gave up 5 bases and V 4 bases, and 5 bases lay outside the gene matches. This CDR3 reads CASSPWDRGETQYF. The CDR3 coding sequence is TGTGCCAGCAGCCCATGGGACAGGGGTGAGACCCAGTACTTC.

This clone occurred once. V is TRBV7-3 and J is TRBJ2-1; 11 nucleotides match TRBD2. The V gene's germline CDR1 is SGHTA and CDR2 FQGTGA. The CDR3 sequence is 17 residues long. Trimming cost V 2 bases and J 6 bases; bases outside gene matches: 9. For the CDR3, the DNA is TGTGCCAGCAGCTTACTCCGACTAGCGGGAAGGGGCAATGAGCAGTTCTTC. Its translation is CASSLLRLAGRGNEQFF.

The rearrangement uses TRBV3-1 (or the pseudogene TRBV3-2) and TRBJ2-7, with 10 bases that match TRBD1. Trimming took 5 bases from V and 5 from J; bases not matched to a gene: 6. CDR3 length equals 14 residues. CDR1 LGHDT and CDR2 YNNKEL come from the germline V gene (reference sequence). CDR3 amino acids: CASSSRDRGNEQYF. CDR3 coding DNA: TGTGCCAGCAGCTCCCGGGACAGGGGCAACGAGCAGTACTTC.

The rearrangement joins TRBV5-1 to TRBJ2-1; 7 positions match TRBD2. The CDR3 is made up of 14 amino acids. Germline V gene lookup returns CDR1 SGHRS and CDR2 YFSETQ. J gave up 3 bases and V 6 bases, and 6 bases lay outside the gene matches. The chain's CDR3 is CASTIERGYNEQFF. CDR3 in DNA: TGCGCCAGCACCATTGAGCGGGGCTACAATGAGCAGTTCTTC.

The chain is built from TRBV12-3 or TRBV12-4 and TRBJ1-1; 10 nucleotides line up with TRBD1. The ends lost 4 bases at V and 11 bases at J; junction bases unmatched: 7. This CDR3 is 13 amino acids long. The CDR3 DNA reads TGTGCCAGCAGTTCCTTGGGACAGGGGATGGCTTTCTTT. Translation: CASSSLGQGMAFF.

The chain couples TRBV5-1 to TRBJ2-1; TRBD1 is a possible D gene (6 bases). The V end lost 1 base, the J end lost 9 bases, and 17 bases lay between the germline ends. Germline CDR1 is SGHRS and CDR2 is YFSETQ. The CDR3 contains 15 residues. CDR3 coding DNA: TGCGCCAGCAGCTTGAGGACAGCACCCTGGGTTGAGCAGTTCTTC. The encoded protein is CASSLRTAPWVEQFF.

The chain couples TRBV19 to TRBJ2-5; 9 bases line up with TRBD2. CDR1 is LNHDA and CDR2 is SQIVND in the germline V gene (reference sequence). The CDR3 is 11 residues long. After removal of 8 bases from V and 13 bases from J, the junction contained 8 bases not matched to a gene. The CDR3 protein is CASSWTSAWYF. The CDR3 DNA follows: TGTGCCAGTTCGTGGACTAGCGCCTGGTACTTC.

In this sample, this clone turned up once. CDR3: CASGFHKGGYTF. The CDR3 nucleotides are TGTGCCAGCGGATTCCATAAGGGGGGCTACACCTTC. The rearrangement links TRBV28 to TRBJ1-2; D possibly corresponds to TRBD1 (5 bases). With 8 bases removed from V and 8 bases from J, the gap between germline ends came to 15 bases. Per germline, CDR1 MDHEN and CDR2 SYDVKM. The CDR3 has 12 residues.

CDR3 loop: CASNFKAGNQPQHF. CDR3 coding DNA: TGTGCCAGTAATTTCAAAGCCGGGAATCAGCCCCAGCATTTT. The chain recombines TRBV19 with TRBJ1-5; no clear D gene. The germline CDR1 and CDR2 sequences are LNHDA and SQIVND (reference sequence). The length of the CDR3 is 14 residues. Trimming stripped 7 bases from V and 4 bases from J, with 14 bases between.